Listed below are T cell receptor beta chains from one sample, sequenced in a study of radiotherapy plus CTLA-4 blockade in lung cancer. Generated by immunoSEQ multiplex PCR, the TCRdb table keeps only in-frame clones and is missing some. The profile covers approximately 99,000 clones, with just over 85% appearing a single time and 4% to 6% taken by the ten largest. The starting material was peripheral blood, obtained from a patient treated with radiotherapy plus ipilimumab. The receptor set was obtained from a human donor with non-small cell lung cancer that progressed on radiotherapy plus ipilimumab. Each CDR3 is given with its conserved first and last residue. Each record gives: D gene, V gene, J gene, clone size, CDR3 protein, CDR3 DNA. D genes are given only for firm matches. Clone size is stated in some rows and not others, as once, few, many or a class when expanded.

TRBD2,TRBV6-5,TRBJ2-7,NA,CASSRGTSGRYEQYF,TGTGCCAGCAGCCGTGGGACTAGCGGGAGGTACGAGCAGTACTTC
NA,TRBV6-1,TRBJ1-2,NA,CASSDQGFYGYTF,TGTGCCAGCAGTGATCAGGGGTTCTATGGCTACACCTTC
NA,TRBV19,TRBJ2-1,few,CASSIVGTFKPSSYNEQFF,TGTGCCAGTAGTATAGTAGGGACTTTTAAGCCCAGCTCCTACAATGAGCAGTTCTTC
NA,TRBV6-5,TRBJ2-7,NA,CASRAQWETPYEQYF,TGTGCCAGCAGGGCCCAATGGGAGACCCCCTACGAGCAGTACTTC
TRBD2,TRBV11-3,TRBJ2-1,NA,CASSGTSGGDNEQFF,TGTGCCAGCTCCGGGACTAGCGGGGGGGACAATGAGCAGTTCTTC
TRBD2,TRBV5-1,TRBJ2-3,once,CASSSSGRAPTDTQYF,TGCGCCAGCAGCTCTAGCGGGAGGGCCCCCACAGATACGCAGTATTTT
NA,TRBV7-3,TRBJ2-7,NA,CASSLGVGPAYEQYF,TGTGCCAGCAGCTTAGGGGTGGGCCCAGCCTACGAGCAGTACTTC
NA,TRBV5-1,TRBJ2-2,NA,CASSSPGGSSADTGELFF,TGCGCCAGCAGCTCGCCGGGCGGATCTAGCGCAGACACCGGGGAGCTGTTTTTT
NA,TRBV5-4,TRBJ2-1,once,CASSPILRYNEQFF,TGTGCCAGCAGCCCAATCCTAAGGTACAATGAGCAGTTCTTC
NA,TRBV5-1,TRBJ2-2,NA,CASSLATLTLNTGELFF,TGCGCCAGCAGCTTGGCGACCCTGACCTTGAACACCGGGGAGCTGTTTTTT
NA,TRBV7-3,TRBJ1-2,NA,CASSLTGQGGYTF,TGTGCCAGCAGCTTAACGGGGCAGGGTGGCTACACCTTC
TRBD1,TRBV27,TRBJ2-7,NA,CASSPPRDRGPYEQYF,TGTGCCAGCAGTCCCCCCCGGGACAGGGGCCCCTACGAGCAGTACTTC
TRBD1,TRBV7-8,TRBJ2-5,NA,CASSFSPGQGQETQYF,TGTGCCAGCAGCTTTTCCCCGGGACAGGGGCAAGAGACCCAGTACTTC
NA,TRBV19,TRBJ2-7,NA,CASRPGLSNYEQYF,TGTGCCAGTAGGCCGGGACTTTCAAACTACGAGCAGTACTTC
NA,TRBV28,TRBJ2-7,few,CATLPRRTSYEQYF,TGTGCCACCCTCCCTCGACGGACGTCCTACGAGCAGTACTTC
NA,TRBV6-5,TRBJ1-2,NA,CASRPRQKNYGYTF,TGTGCCAGCAGACCGAGACAGAAAAACTATGGCTACACCTTC
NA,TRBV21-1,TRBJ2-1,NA,CASSRAREAPPHEQFF,TGTGCCAGCAGCAGAGCGCGGGAGGCCCCCCCCCATGAGCAGTTCTTC
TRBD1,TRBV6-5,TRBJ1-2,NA,CASSKQGNGYTF,TGTGCCAGCAGTAAACAGGGGAATGGCTACACCTTC
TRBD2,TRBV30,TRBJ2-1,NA,CAWTRSGRAGEQFF,TGTGCCTGGACCCGTAGCGGGAGGGCCGGTGAGCAGTTCTTC
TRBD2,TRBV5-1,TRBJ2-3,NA,CASSFIGGRRSTDTQYF,TGCGCCAGCAGCTTTATCGGCGGGAGACGAAGCACAGATACGCAGTATTTT
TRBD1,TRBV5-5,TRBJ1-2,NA,CASSDGFGRGSGYTF,TGTGCCAGCAGCGACGGATTTGGCAGGGGGTCCGGCTACACCTTC
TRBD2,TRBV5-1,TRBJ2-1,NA,CASSLFRGGNEQFF,TGCGCCAGCAGCCTATTTCGGGGGGGCAATGAGCAGTTCTTC
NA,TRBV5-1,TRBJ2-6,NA,CASSLVGTGANVLTF,TGCGCCAGCAGCTTAGTGGGGACTGGGGCCAACGTCCTGACTTTC
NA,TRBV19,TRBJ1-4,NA,CASIEGIQGKLFF,TGTGCCAGTATCGAGGGTATACAAGGAAAACTGTTTTTT
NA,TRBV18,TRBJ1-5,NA,CASSPGTLSNQPQHF,TGTGCCAGCTCACCAGGGACGCTTAGCAATCAGCCCCAGCATTTT
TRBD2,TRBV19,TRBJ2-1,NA,CASSAGLWRDEQFF,TGTGCCAGTAGTGCGGGACTATGGCGGGATGAGCAGTTCTTC
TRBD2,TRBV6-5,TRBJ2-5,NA,CASREREGWETQYF,TGTGCCAGCAGGGAGCGGGAGGGATGGGAGACCCAGTACTTC
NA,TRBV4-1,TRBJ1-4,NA,CASSQDFGGGRVPEKLFF,TGCGCCAGCAGCCAAGATTTCGGGGGAGGTCGGGTGCCTGAAAAACTGTTTTTT
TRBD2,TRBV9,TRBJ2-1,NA,CASSARDYRYNEQFF,TGTGCCAGCAGCGCCCGGGACTACCGATACAATGAGCAGTTCTTC
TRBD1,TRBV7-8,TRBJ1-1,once,CASSLVGTGLTEAFF,TGTGCCAGCAGCTTAGTGGGGACAGGGTTGACTGAAGCTTTCTTT
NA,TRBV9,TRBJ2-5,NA,CASSPSEGTQYF,TGTGCCAGCAGCCCCAGCGAGGGAACCCAGTACTTC
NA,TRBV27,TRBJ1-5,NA,CASSPSRGSNQPQHF,TGTGCCAGCAGCCCCTCTCGGGGTAGCAATCAGCCCCAGCATTTT
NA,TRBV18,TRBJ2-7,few,CASSPYAAGDEQYF,TGTGCCAGCTCACCCTACGCTGCAGGGGATGAGCAGTACTTC
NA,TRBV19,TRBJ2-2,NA,CASSSLRGGGPGELFF,TGTGCCAGTAGTTCCCTCAGGGGTGGGGGACCCGGGGAGCTGTTTTTT
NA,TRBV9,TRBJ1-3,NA,CASSAGGDSGNTIYF,TGTGCCAGCAGTGCTGGGGGGGACTCTGGAAACACCATATATTTT
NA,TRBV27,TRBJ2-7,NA,CASSPPGRNSFYEQYF,TGTGCCAGCAGTCCTCCGGGACGGAATTCTTTCTACGAGCAGTACTTC
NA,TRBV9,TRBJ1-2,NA,CASSVVEGGYTF,TGTGCCAGCAGCGTAGTAGAGGGTGGCTACACCTTC
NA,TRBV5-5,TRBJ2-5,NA,CASSFGVWETQYF,TGTGCCAGCAGCTTTGGGGTCTGGGAGACCCAGTACTTC
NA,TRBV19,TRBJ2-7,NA,CASSTDYVVSYEQYF,TGTGCCAGTAGCACGGACTACGTCGTATCCTACGAGCAGTACTTC
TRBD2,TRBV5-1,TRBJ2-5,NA,CASSPTRTSGKQETQYF,TGCGCCAGCAGCCCCACTCGGACTAGCGGGAAGCAAGAGACCCAGTACTTC
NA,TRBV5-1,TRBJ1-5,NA,CASSPGGNQPQHF,TGCGCCAGCAGCCCAGGGGGCAATCAGCCCCAGCATTTT
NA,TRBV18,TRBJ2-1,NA,CASSPPWGLLNEQFF,TGTGCCAGCTCACCACCGTGGGGGCTTCTCAATGAGCAGTTCTTC
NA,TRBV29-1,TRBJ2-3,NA,CSAAREGIHQPQYF,TGCAGCGCCGCACGAGAAGGGATACATCAGCCCCAGTATTTT